The 5 T cell receptor beta chains listed next were all sequenced from one sample in a study of T cell responses to AZD1222 COVID-19 vaccine. Measured with immunoSEQ multiplex PCR; TCRdb has only the in-frame clones, and not every one. The sample consists of hundreds of thousands of clones, about 93% of them appearing once. Material: peripheral blood, obtained on day 0 of MenACWY control vaccination. The receptors were gathered from an adult in good health.

The chain carries TRBV7-2 and TRBJ1-6; 7 bases line up with TRBD1. The CDR3 runs to 18 residues. The germline CDR1 and CDR2 sequences are SGHTA and FQGNSA. V was pared by 1 base and J by 1 base, with 7 bases of the junction left unmatched. CDR3 nucleotide sequence: TGTGCCAGCAGCTTAGGGCTACAGGGGATGTCCTATAATTCACCCCTCCACTTT. Encoded protein: CASSLGLQGMSYNSPLHF.

This clone has just a few counts. The chain links TRBV3-1 (or the pseudogene TRBV3-2) to TRBJ2-5; 8 bases line up with TRBD2. Germline V gene lookup returns CDR1 LGHDT and CDR2 YNNKEL (reference sequence). Unmatched junction bases numbered 8, after V lost 7 bases and J lost 4 bases. The CDR3 runs 14 residues. DNA of the CDR3: TGTGCCAGCAAGTACGGGGGGGCATTAGAGACCCAGTACTTC. This encodes CASKYGGALETQYF.

This clone was picked up one time. V usage is TRBV6-6 and J usage is TRBJ2-7, with 7 bases identical to TRBD1. This CDR3 region has 12 residues. Trimming took 6 bases from V and 6 from J; bases not matched to a gene: 5. Per the germline V gene, CDR1 is MNHNY and CDR2 is SVGAGI (reference sequence). For the CDR3, the DNA is TGTGCCAGCAGGTCCTCAGGGGGCGAGCAGTACTTC. Translation: CASRSSGGEQYF.

This clone was picked up one time. The chain joins TRBV7-8 to TRBJ2-4; tentatively, D is TRBD1 (5 bases). V lost 4 bases to trimming and J lost 2 bases, with 9 bases between them. This CDR3 has 14 amino acids. From germline, CDR1 is SGHVS and CDR2 FQNEAQ. CDR3 nucleotides: TGTGCCAGCAGCTCGGCAGGGACCAAAAACATTCAGTACTTC. It encodes CASSSAGTKNIQYF.

Points on this clone: Other DNA sequences in the sample encode the same CDR3. The rearrangement links TRBV3-1 (or the pseudogene TRBV3-2) to TRBJ2-1; D unresolved. Germline assignment: CDR1 LGHDT and CDR2 YNNKEL (reference sequence). The CDR3 contains 13 residues. Trimming removed 4 bases from V and 1 base from J, with 5 bases in between. The CDR3, as DNA: TGTGCCAGCAGCCCCGGGTCCTACAATGAGCAGTTCTTC. Amino acid sequence: CASSPGSYNEQFF.